The 18 T cell receptor beta chains below come from one sample, sequenced in a study of response to subunit inactivated influenza vaccine. TCRdb reprocessed the RT-PCR reads with MiXCR, giving one entry per CDR3 protein. The profile covers hundreds of thousands of distinct CDR3 sequences, with 14% appearing a single time and 6% to 9.5% taken by the ten largest. The sequenced sample was PBMCs from blood, obtained around 15 days before vaccination. The receptors stem from a man aged 45 to 65 who received an inactivated influenza vaccine.

This clonotype showed up just a few times. This chain connects TRBV24-1 to TRBJ2-2, with D perhaps given as TRBD1 or TRBD2 (5 bases each). The CDR3 runs 16 residues. Trimming cost V 6 bases and J 7 bases, with 20 bases left between them. Germline-derived CDR1 and CDR2 are KGHDR and SFDVKD. The CDR3 spells CATSRVGTQLFGELFF. CDR3 DNA: TGTGCCACCAGTAGGGTTGGGACCCAACTTTTCGGGGAGCTGTTTTTT.

The chain joins TRBV9 to TRBJ2-2, with 14 positions matching TRBD2. The CDR3 extends over 17 amino acids. Per the germline V gene, CDR1 is SGDLS and CDR2 is YYNGEE. V lost 3 bases and J lost 4; bases outside the gene matches: 5. The DNA for the CDR3 is TGTGCCAGCAGCGATAGGACTAGCGGGGGGTCCACCGGGGAGCTGTTTTTT. It encodes CASSDRTSGGSTGELFF.

V is TRBV7-8 and J is TRBJ1-5; no definite D call. Germline V gene data show CDR1 as SGHVS and CDR2 as FQNEAQ. V was pared by 3 bases and J by 0 bases, with 9 bases between. There are 15 residues in the CDR3. The CDR3 DNA sequence: TGTGCCAGCAGCTTTAGTAGCTATAGCAATCAGCCCCAGCATTTT. It specifies CASSFSSYSNQPQHF.

This clonotype has at least ten counts. The rearrangement links TRBV12-3 or TRBV12-4 to TRBJ1-1, with 7 bases identical to TRBD1. The trim removed 9 bases at V and 4 bases at J, leaving 20 bases unmatched. CDR3 length: 17 residues. The CDR3 is CASWDPISTGPGTEAFF. In nucleotides, the CDR3 is TGTGCCAGTTGGGACCCAATTTCGACAGGGCCGGGCACTGAAGCTTTCTTT.

This clonotype showed up just once. A single base separates this from a much larger clone, so it may be a read error. The chain links TRBV28 to TRBJ2-7; possible D gene TRBD2, 7 bases. The CDR3 spans 15 residues. The V end was cut by 5 bases, the J end by 3 bases, with 17 bases between. Germline CDR1 is MDHEN and CDR2 is SYDVKM. Here the CDR3 reads CASSPTHRGGYEQYF. The DNA for the CDR3 is TGTGCCAGCAGTCCCACGCATAGGGGGGGCTACGAGCAGTACTTC. Full variable domain (remainder filled in from reference TRBV28 and TRBJ2-7): DVKVTQSSRYLVKRTGEKVFLECVQDMDHENMFWYRQDPGLGLRLIYFSYDVKMKEKGDIPEGYSVSREKKERFSLILESASTNQTSMYLCASSPTHRGGYEQYFGPGTRLTVT.

This clonotype was counted at least ten times. The chain recombines TRBV29-1 with TRBJ2-1; D is unclear. Per germline, CDR1 SQVTM and CDR2 ANQGSEA. V shed 6 bases and J shed 2 bases, with 11 bases lying between them. This CDR3 spans 13 amino acids. CDR3 bases: TGCAGCGTCGAGTTTAGCACCTACAATGAGCAGTTCTTC. Protein product: CSVEFSTYNEQFF.

The rearrangement uses TRBV7-8 and TRBJ1-5; 8 nucleotides align to TRBD1. Germline lookup yields CDR1 SGHVS and CDR2 FQNEAQ. J gave up 3 bases and V 6 bases, and 7 bases lay outside the gene matches. This CDR3 is 15 amino acids long. Written as DNA, the CDR3 is TGTGCCAGCAGGAAAGGGACAGGTATCAATCAGCCCCAGCATTTT. Its translation is CASRKGTGINQPQHF.

This clonotype was seen repeatedly, ten times or more. This chain links TRBV10-1 with TRBJ2-1, with a weak D call TRBD1 (6 bases). Germline loops: CDR1 WNHNN, CDR2 SYGVQD (reference sequence). The CDR3 runs 13 residues. Trimming left V 9 bases short and J 4 bases short, with 13 bases between. The CDR3 nucleotides read TGCGCCAGTGCAGGGGACCTGTACAATGAGCAGTTCTTC. It specifies CASAGDLYNEQFF.

The rearrangement joins TRBV29-1 to TRBJ2-1, with D perhaps TRBD2 (6 bases). The V and J ends lost 4 bases and 6 bases respectively, with 13 bases between them. The CDR3 extends over 13 amino acids. Germline V CDR1 and CDR2: SQVTM, ANQGSEA. CDR3 in DNA: TGCAGCGTTGGGGCTAGCGAGGTCAATGAGCAGTTCTTC. Translation gives CSVGASEVNEQFF.

At least ten counts were recorded for this clonotype. The rearrangement uses TRBV27 and TRBJ2-1; D gene ambiguous. Germline CDR1 is MNHEY and CDR2 is SMNVEV (reference sequence). There are 16 residues in the CDR3. V dropped 5 bases and J dropped 0 bases, with 14 bases sitting between them. CDR3 sequence: CASSPYDPASYNEQFF. Written as DNA, the CDR3 is TGTGCCAGCAGTCCGTACGACCCGGCCTCCTACAATGAGCAGTTCTTC.

V is TRBV6-2 or TRBV6-3 and J is TRBJ2-2, with 7 bases fitting TRBD1. CDR1 and CDR2 (germline): MNHEY, SVGEGT. The V gene end was trimmed by 4 bases and the J gene end by 7 bases; junction bases not matched to a gene: 15. The CDR3 length is 17 residues. The CDR3 nucleotides are TGTGCCAGCAGTTCTCAAGGGACAGCCAGTTTTATCGGGGAGCTGTTTTTT. Translating it yields CASSSQGTASFIGELFF.

In its sample, this clonotype was seen a few times. This rearrangement joins TRBV12-3 or TRBV12-4 to TRBJ2-1; the match to TRBD1 covers 9 bases. With 4 bases clipped from V and 6 bases from J, the junction kept 4 bases outside the gene matches. This CDR3 comprises 14 residues. The DNA for the CDR3 is TGTGCCAGCAGTTCAGGGACAGGGCCCAATGAGCAGTTCTTC. Translated, it gives CASSSGTGPNEQFF.

This clonotype was seen at least ten times. This rearrangement joins TRBV20-1 to TRBJ1-6; D might be TRBD1 (5 bases). This CDR3 contains 14 residues. V was trimmed by 4 bases and J by 6 bases, leaving 13 bases between them. Germline-derived CDR1 and CDR2 are DFQATT and SNEGSKA (reference sequence). CDR3 sequence reads: CSAISGRVNSPLHF. In nucleotides, the CDR3 is TGCAGTGCTATTTCGGGCAGGGTTAATTCACCCCTCCACTTT.

Only a few counts were recorded for this clonotype. CDR3 in DNA: TGTGCCAGCAGCTTAGAGTCAGGGCTAATGAACACTGAAGCTTTCTTT. Its translation is CASSLESGLMNTEAFF. The chain employs TRBV7-2 and TRBJ1-1; a weak D match, TRBD1 (5 bases). The CDR3 spans 16 residues. V gave up 1 base and J gave up 0 bases, with 12 bases separating them. Looked up from germline, CDR1 is SGHTA and CDR2 is FQGNSA.

DNA of the CDR3: TGTGCCAGCAGCCTCGACCCTACGGGCCTGAGGGGCTACACCTTC. The encoded protein is CASSLDPTGLRGYTF. V usage is TRBV5-6 and J usage is TRBJ1-2; D uncertain. V was cut by 4 bases and J by 8 bases, with 21 bases left in between. Germline V gives CDR1 SGHDT, CDR2 YYEEEE. This CDR3 contains 15 residues.

This clonotype has only a few counts. The rearrangement links TRBV2 to TRBJ1-5; D gene unclear. Germline CDR1 is SNHLY and CDR2 is FYNNEI. The CDR3 consists of 13 residues. V was cut by 5 bases and J by 7 bases, with 12 bases left in between. In nucleotides, the CDR3 is TGTGCCAGCAGTTCAGCGCCCCAGCAGCCCCAGCATTTT. This translates into CASSSAPQQPQHF.

This clonotype has only a few counts. J is TRBJ2-1 and V is TRBV10-3; D gene uncertain. Looked up from germline, CDR1 is ENHRY and CDR2 is SYGVKD. V was trimmed by 7 bases and J by 4 bases, leaving 11 bases between them. The CDR3 consists of 13 residues. CDR3: CAITDSTYNEQFF. The CDR3 nucleotides read TGTGCCATCACCGATTCTACGTACAATGAGCAGTTCTTC.

This clonotype has more than one count but fewer than ten. The genes are TRBV10-3 and TRBJ2-7; D possibly matches TRBD1 or TRBD2 (5 bases each). The CDR3 is made up of 15 amino acids. V shed 6 bases and J shed 0 bases, with 15 bases lying between them. Germline V gene lookup returns CDR1 ENHRY and CDR2 SYGVKD. CDR3 sequence reads: CAIRTGTEVSYEQYF. CDR3 sequence (DNA): TGTGCCATCAGAACCGGGACCGAGGTCTCCTACGAGCAGTACTTC.